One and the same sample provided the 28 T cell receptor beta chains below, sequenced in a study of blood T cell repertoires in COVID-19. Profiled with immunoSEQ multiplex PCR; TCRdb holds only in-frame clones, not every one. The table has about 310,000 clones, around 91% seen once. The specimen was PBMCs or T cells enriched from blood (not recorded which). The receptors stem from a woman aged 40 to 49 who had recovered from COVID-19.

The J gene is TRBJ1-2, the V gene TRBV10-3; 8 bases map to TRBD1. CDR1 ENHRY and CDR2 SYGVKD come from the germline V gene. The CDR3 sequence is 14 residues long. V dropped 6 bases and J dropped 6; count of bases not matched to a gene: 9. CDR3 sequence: CAIRIDRGGNGYTF. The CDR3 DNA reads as TGTGCCATCAGAATTGACAGGGGTGGGAATGGCTACACCTTC.

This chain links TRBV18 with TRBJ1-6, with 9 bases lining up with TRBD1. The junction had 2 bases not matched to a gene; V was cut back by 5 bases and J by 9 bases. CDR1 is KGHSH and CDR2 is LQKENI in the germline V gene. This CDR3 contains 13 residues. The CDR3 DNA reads TGTGCCAGCTCAACGGACAGGGGTTCACCCCTCCACTTT. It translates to CASSTDRGSPLHF.

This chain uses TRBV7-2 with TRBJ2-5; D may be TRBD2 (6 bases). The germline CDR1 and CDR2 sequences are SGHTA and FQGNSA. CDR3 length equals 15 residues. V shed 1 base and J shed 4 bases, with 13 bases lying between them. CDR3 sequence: CASSLVRGMGETQYF. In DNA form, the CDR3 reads TGTGCCAGCAGCTTAGTCCGGGGGATGGGAGAGACCCAGTACTTC.

The CDR3 loop is CASSQASRGSDEQFF. The CDR3 nucleotides are TGTGCCAGCAGCCAAGCGAGCCGGGGGTCGGATGAGCAGTTCTTC. The gene calls are TRBV3-1 (or the pseudogene TRBV3-2) and TRBJ2-1, with D possibly being TRBD2 (6 bases). Germline V gene sequence: CDR1 LGHDT, CDR2 YNNKEL (reference sequence). There are 15 residues in the CDR3. The germline V and J ends were trimmed by 1 base and 8 bases, with 15 bases remaining between them.

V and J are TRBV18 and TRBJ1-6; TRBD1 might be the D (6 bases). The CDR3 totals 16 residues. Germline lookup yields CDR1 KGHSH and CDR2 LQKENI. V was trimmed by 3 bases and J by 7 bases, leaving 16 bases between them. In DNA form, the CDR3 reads TGTGCCAGCTCACCTTCCGTCCGGGACAACAATTCACCCCTCCACTTT. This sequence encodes CASSPSVRDNNSPLHF.

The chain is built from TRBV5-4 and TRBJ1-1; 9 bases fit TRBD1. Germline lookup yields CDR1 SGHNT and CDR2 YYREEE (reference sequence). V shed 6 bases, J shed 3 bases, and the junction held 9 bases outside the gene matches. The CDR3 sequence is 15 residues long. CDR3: CASTLGQGLDTEAFF. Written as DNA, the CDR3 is TGTGCCAGCACCCTCGGACAGGGGTTAGACACTGAAGCTTTCTTT.

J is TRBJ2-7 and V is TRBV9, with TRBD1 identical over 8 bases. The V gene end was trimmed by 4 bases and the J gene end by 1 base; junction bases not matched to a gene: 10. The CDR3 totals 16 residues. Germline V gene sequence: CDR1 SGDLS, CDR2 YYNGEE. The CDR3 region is CASSTLGQGYSYEQYF. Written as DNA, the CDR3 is TGTGCCAGCAGCACCCTAGGACAGGGTTATTCCTACGAGCAGTACTTC.

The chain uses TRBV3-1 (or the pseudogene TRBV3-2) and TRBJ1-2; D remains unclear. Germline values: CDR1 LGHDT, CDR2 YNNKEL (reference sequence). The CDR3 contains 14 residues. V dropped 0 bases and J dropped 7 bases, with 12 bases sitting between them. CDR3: CASSQDSGMRGYTF. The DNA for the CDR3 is TGTGCCAGCAGCCAAGATTCGGGGATGCGTGGCTACACCTTC.

CDR3 sequence reads: CASSVGISGGRETQYF. The CDR3 coding sequence is TGTGCCAGCAGCGTAGGAATTAGCGGGGGCCGAGAGACCCAGTACTTC. This chain links TRBV9 with TRBJ2-5; 9 nucleotides line up with TRBD2. The V segment lost 0 bases and the J segment 4 bases; nucleotides outside the gene matches: 7. The CDR3 sequence is 16 residues long. Germline loops: CDR1 SGDLS, CDR2 YYNGEE. The entire variable domain, with the rest obtained from reference TRBV9 and TRBJ2-5, is as follows: DSGVTQTPKHLITATGQRVTLRCSPRSGDLSVYWYQQSLDQGLQFLIQYYNGEERAKGNILERFSAQQFPDLHSELNLSSLELGDSALYFCASSVGISGGRETQYFGPGTRLLVL.

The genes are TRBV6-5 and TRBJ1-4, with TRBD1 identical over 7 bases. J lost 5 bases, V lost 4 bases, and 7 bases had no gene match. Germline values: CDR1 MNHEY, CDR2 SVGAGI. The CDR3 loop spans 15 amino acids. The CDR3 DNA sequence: TGTGCCAGCAGTTCACCCGGGACAGTAAATGAAAAACTGTTTTTT. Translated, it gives CASSSPGTVNEKLFF.

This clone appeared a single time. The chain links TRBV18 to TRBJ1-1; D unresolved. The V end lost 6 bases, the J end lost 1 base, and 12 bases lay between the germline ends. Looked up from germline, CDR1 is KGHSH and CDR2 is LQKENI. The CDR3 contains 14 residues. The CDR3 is CASSLDRENTEAFF. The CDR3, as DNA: TGTGCCAGCTCCTTGGACCGGGAGAACACTGAAGCTTTCTTT.

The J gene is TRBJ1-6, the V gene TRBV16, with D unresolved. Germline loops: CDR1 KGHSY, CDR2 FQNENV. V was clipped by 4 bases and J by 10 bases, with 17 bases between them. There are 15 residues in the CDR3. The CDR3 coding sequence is TGTGCCAGCAGCCGCTCACCCCAGGTTGTCTCACCCCTCCACTTT. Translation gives CASSRSPQVVSPLHF.

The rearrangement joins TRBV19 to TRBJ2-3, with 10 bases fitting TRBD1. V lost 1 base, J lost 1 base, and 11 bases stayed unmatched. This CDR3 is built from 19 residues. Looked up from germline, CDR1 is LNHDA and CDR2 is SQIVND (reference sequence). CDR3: CASSIAGQGVIQRTDTQYF. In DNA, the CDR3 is TGTGCCAGTAGTATAGCTGGACAGGGGGTGATACAACGCACAGATACGCAGTATTTT.

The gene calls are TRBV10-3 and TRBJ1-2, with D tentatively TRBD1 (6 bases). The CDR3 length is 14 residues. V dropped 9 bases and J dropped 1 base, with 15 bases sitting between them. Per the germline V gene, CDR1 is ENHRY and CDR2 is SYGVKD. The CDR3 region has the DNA TGTGCCATACCGAAGGGAGGGGGTAACTATGGCTACACCTTC. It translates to CAIPKGGGNYGYTF.

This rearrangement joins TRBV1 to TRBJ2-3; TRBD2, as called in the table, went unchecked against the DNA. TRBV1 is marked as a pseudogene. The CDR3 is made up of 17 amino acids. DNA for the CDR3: TGCACCAGCAGCCAAGATTGGCTAGCGGGGAGTCTAAATACGCAGTATTTT. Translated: CTSSQDWLAGSLNTQYF.

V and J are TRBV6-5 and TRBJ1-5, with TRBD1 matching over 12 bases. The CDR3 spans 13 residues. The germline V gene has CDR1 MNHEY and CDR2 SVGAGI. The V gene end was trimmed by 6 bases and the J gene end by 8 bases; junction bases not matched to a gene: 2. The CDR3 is CASSGTGGEPQHF. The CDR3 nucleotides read TGTGCCAGCAGCGGGACAGGGGGCGAGCCCCAGCATTTT.

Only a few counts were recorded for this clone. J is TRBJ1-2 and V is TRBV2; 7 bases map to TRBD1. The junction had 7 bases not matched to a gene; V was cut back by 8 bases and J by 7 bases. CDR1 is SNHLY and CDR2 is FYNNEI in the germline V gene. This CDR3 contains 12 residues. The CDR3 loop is CASSLQGIGYTF. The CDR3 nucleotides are TGTGCCAGCTCCCTACAGGGGATTGGCTACACCTTC.

The CDR3 region has the DNA TGCGCCAGCAGCCACCCCCCACCCGGCGGCCGGGGGGGAGATACGCAGTATTTT. Protein: CASSHPPPGGRGGDTQYF. The genes are TRBV4-1 and TRBJ2-3; 8 bases line up with TRBD2. Looked up from germline, CDR1 is MGHRA and CDR2 is YSYEKL. The CDR3 runs to 18 residues. Unmatched junction bases numbered 16, after V lost 3 bases and J lost 5 bases.

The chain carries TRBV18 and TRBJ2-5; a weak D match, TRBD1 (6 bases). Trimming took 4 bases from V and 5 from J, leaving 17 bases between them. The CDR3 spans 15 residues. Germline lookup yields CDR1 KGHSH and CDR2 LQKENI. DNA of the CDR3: TGTGCCAGCTCACGGAACAGGGAGAAGGGGGAGACCCAGTACTTC. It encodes CASSRNREKGETQYF.

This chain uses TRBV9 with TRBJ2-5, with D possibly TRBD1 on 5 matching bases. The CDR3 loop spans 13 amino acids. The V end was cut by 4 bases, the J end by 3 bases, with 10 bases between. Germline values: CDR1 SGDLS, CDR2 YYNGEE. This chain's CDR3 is CASSLGPEETQYF. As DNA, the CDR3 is TGTGCCAGCAGCCTGGGGCCAGAAGAGACCCAGTACTTC.

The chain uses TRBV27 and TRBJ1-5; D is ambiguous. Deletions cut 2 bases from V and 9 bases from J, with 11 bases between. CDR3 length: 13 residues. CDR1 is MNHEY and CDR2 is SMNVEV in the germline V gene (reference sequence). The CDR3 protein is CASSLDSGMPQHF. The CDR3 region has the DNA TGTGCCAGCAGTTTAGATTCGGGTATGCCCCAGCATTTT.

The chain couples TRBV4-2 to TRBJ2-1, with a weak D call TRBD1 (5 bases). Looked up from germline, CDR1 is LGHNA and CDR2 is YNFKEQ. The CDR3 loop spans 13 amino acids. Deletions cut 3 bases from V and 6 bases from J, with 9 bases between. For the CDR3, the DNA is TGTGCCAGCAGCCATGCCGACAGCAATGAGCAGTTCTTC. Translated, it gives CASSHADSNEQFF.

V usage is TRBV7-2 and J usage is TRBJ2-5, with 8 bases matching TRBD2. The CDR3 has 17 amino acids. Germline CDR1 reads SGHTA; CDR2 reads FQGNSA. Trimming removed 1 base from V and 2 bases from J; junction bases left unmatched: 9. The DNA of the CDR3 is TGTGCCAGCAGCTTAGGGCCGATTGCGGGGGGACAAGAGACCCAGTACTTC. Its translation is CASSLGPIAGGQETQYF.

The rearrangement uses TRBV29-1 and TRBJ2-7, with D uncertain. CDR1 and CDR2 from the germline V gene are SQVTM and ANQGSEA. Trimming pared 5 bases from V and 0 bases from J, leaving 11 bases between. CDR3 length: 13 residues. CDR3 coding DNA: TGCAGCGTTTGGGTGGGCAGCTCCTACGAGCAGTACTTC. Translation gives CSVWVGSSYEQYF.

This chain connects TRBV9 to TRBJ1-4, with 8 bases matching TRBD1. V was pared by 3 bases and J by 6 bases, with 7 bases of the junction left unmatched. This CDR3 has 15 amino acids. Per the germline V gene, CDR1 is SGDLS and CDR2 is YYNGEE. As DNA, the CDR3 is TGTGCCAGCAGCGCGAGGACAGGGCTCGATGAAAAACTGTTTTTT. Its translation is CASSARTGLDEKLFF.

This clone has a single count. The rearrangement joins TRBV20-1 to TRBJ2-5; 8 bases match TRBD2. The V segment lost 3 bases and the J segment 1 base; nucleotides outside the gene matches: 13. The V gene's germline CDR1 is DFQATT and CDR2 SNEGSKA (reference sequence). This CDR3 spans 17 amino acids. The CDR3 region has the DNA TGCAGTGCTAGTGAAGTAGCGGGATTGGGGGCCCAAGAGACCCAGTACTTC. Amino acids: CSASEVAGLGAQETQYF.

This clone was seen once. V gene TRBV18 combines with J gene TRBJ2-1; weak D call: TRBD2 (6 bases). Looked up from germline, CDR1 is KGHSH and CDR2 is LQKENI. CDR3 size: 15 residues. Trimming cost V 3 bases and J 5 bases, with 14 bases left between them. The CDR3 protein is CASSPRRAENNEQFF. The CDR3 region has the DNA TGTGCCAGCTCACCTCGGAGGGCGGAAAACAATGAGCAGTTCTTC.

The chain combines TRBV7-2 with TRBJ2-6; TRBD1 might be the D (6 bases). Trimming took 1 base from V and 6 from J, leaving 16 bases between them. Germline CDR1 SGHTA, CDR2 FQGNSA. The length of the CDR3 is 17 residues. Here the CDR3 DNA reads TGTGCCAGCAGCTTAGACAGGGCCCTCTTTAAGGCCAACGTCCTGACTTTC. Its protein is CASSLDRALFKANVLTF.